A single sample gave rise to the 2 T cell receptor beta chains below, sequenced in a study of shared clonotypes between healthy human individuals. The table came from immunoSEQ multiplex PCR; TCRdb's copy has only in-frame clones and leaves some out. The repertoire holds 450,000 to 650,000 clones, with roughly four fifths as singletons. Material: PBMCs. These receptors originate from a woman aged 40 to 50 in good health. Some clones in this sample may be carry-over from other donors' samples.

The rearrangement joins TRBV27 to TRBJ2-1, with 9 bases lining up with TRBD1. The V gene's germline CDR1 is MNHEY and CDR2 SMNVEV (reference sequence). The junction had 22 bases not matched to a gene; V was cut back by 2 bases and J by 5 bases. The CDR3 is made up of 21 amino acids. The chain's CDR3 is CASSLARLRTGDLHLHNEQFF. CDR3 DNA sequence: TGTGCCAGCAGTTTAGCCCGACTTCGGACAGGGGATCTCCACCTACACAATGAGCAGTTCTTC.

V usage is TRBV27 and J usage is TRBJ2-7; the D gene is possibly TRBD1 (5 bases). This CDR3 has 13 residues. In germline, CDR1 is MNHEY, CDR2 SMNVEV (reference sequence). The ends were cut back, 5 bases at V and 4 bases at J, with 12 bases in the middle. Here the CDR3 DNA reads TGTGCCAGCAGTGGACAAGGAATTTACGAGCAGTACTTC. Its translation: CASSGQGIYEQYF.